The 15 T cell receptor beta chains below were found in one sample sequenced in a study of T cells expressing NK-cell markers. Using the 5' RACE reads, TCRdb records one entry per CDR3 protein without DNA. This repertoire includes roughly 390,000 distinct CDR3 sequences. Sequenced input: blood T cells: a sorted CD56 or NKG2C T cell subset, CD4+ or CD8+ T cells, or bulk PBMC T cells (not recorded which). The receptors shown here come from a man aged 18-70 years in good health.

The rearrangement joins TRBV4-1 to TRBJ1-5; the D gene TCRdb calls, TRBD1, cannot be checked with no DNA. In germline, CDR1 is MGHRA, CDR2 YSYEKL. The CDR3 consists of 19 residues. This chain's CDR3 is CASSQVFSRDNEREQPQHF.

The chain couples TRBV7-2 to TRBJ2-7; TCRdb reports TRBD2, a call that lacks DNA to check it against. Germline lookup yields CDR1 SGHTA and CDR2 FQGNSA. This CDR3 is 16 amino acids long. CDR3 loop: CASSPEWGGGAYEQYF.

The gene calls are TRBV7-2 and TRBJ1-1. Germline-derived CDR1 and CDR2 are SGHTA and FQGNSA. This CDR3 region has 12 residues. Here the CDR3 reads CASSVIYTEAFF.

J is TRBJ2-5 and V is TRBV20-1; the TCRdb D gene call, TRBD2, has no DNA to confirm it. This CDR3 is 17 amino acids long. Per germline, CDR1 DFQATT and CDR2 SNEGSKA (reference sequence). CDR3 in amino acids: CSARPSGGFGAGETQYF.

The genes are TRBV19 and TRBJ2-1; the D call of TRBD1 rests on TCRdb alone, since no DNA is present to check it. The CDR3 runs to 15 residues. Per germline, CDR1 LNHDA and CDR2 SQIVND (reference sequence). This CDR3 is CASIDGAGGYNEQFF.

The chain combines TRBV28 with TRBJ2-4; TCRdb's D gene call, TRBD1, goes unchecked for lack of DNA. CDR3 size: 15 residues. CDR1 MDHEN and CDR2 SYDVKM come from the germline V gene. This CDR3 is CASRSPEGAKNIQYF. The complete variable domain, with remaining parts taken from reference TRBV28 and TRBJ2-4, reads DVKVTQSSRYLVKRTGEKVFLECVQDMDHENMFWYRQDPGLGLRLIYFSYDVKMKEKGDIPEGYSVSREKKERFSLILESASTNQTSMYLCASRSPEGAKNIQYFGAGTRLSVL.

CDR3 loop: CSAHRDRVTGELFF. The chain employs TRBV20-1 and TRBJ2-2; the TCRdb call, TRBD1, lacks DNA for checking. Germline V gene sequence: CDR1 DFQATT, CDR2 SNEGSKA (reference sequence). CDR3 length equals 14 residues.

The gene calls are TRBV5-1 and TRBJ1-4; TCRdb picks TRBD1, but there is no DNA to check that call. The CDR3 totals 18 residues. Per the germline V gene, CDR1 is SGHRS and CDR2 is YFSETQ. CDR3 loop: CASSSRSGTGGLVEKLFF. Filled out from reference TRBV5-1 and TRBJ1-4, the complete variable domain reads KAGVTQTPRYLIKTRGQQVTLSCSPISGHRSVSWYQQTPGQGLQFLFEYFSETQRNKGNFPGRFSGRQFSNSRSEMNVSTLELGDSALYLCASSSRSGTGGLVEKLFFGSGTQLSVL.

CDR3 amino acids: CASSYGGGKGSPLHF. This chain links TRBV6-5 with TRBJ1-6; TCRdb designates TRBD1, a call that cannot be tested without DNA. The CDR3 loop spans 15 amino acids. Germline CDR1 is MNHEY and CDR2 is SVGAGI.

The chain has TRBV20-1 and TRBJ2-5; TCRdb reports TRBD2, a call that lacks DNA to check it against. The CDR3 extends over 17 amino acids. Germline V gene lookup returns CDR1 DFQATT and CDR2 SNEGSKA (reference sequence). CDR3 region: CSARDPRRAGWMETQYF.

This chain joins TRBV3-1 and TRBJ1-2. This CDR3 is built from 12 residues. Germline loops: CDR1 LGHDT, CDR2 YNNKEL (reference sequence). CDR3 in amino acids: CASSQVNYGYTF.

This rearrangement joins TRBV28 to TRBJ1-5; TCRdb reports TRBD1, a call that lacks DNA to check it against. Germline V gene sequence: CDR1 MDHEN, CDR2 SYDVKM. The CDR3 length is 17 residues. The CDR3 protein is CASSLNPASGTNQPQHF. Based on the CDR3 plus reference TRBV28 and TRBJ1-5, the full variable domain is DVKVTQSSRYLVKRTGEKVFLECVQDMDHENMFWYRQDPGLGLRLIYFSYDVKMKEKGDIPEGYSVSREKKERFSLILESASTNQTSMYLCASSLNPASGTNQPQHFGDGTRLSIL.

This chain links TRBV3-1 with TRBJ2-7; TCRdb's D gene call, TRBD1, goes unchecked for lack of DNA. This CDR3 is built from 14 residues. Per the germline V gene, CDR1 is LGHDT and CDR2 is YNNKEL (reference sequence). The CDR3 sequence is CASSQGGQGYEQYF.

The rearrangement links TRBV5-1 to TRBJ2-7; there is no DNA to check the TCRdb D call of TRBD1. This CDR3 spans 12 amino acids. Germline CDR1 is SGHRS and CDR2 is YFSETQ. CDR3 amino acids: CASVGQGAEQYF. The full variable domain, in which reference TRBV5-1 and TRBJ2-7 provide the parts outside the CDR3, is KAGVTQTPRYLIKTRGQQVTLSCSPISGHRSVSWYQQTPGQGLQFLFEYFSETQRNKGNFPGRFSGRQFSNSRSEMNVSTLELGDSALYLCASVGQGAEQYFGPGTRLTVT.

V and J are TRBV7-2 and TRBJ2-5; TCRdb proposes TRBD2, but this gene call is untestable without DNA. Germline CDR1 reads SGHTA; CDR2 reads FQGNSA. The CDR3 consists of 15 residues. CDR3 region: CASSLGRTSQETQYF.